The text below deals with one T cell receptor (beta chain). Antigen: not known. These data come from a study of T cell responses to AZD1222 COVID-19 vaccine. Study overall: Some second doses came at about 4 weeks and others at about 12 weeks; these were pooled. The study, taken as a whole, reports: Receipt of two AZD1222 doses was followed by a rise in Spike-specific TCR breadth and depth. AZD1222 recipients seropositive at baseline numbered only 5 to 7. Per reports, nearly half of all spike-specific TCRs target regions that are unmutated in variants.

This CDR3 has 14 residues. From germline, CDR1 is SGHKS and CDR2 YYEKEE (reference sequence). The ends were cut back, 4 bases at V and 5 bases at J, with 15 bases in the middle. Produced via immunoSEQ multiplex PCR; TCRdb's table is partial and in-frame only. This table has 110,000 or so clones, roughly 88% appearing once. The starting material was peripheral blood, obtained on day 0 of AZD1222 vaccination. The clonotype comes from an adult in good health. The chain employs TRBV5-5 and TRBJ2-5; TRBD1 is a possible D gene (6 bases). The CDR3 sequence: CASSPGEFKETQYF. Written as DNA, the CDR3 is TGTGCCAGCAGCCCAGGGGAGTTTAAGGAGACCCAGTACTTC.